This entry is about one TCR beta chain. The antigen remains unidentified. Trimming shortened V by 6 bases and J by 5 bases, and 14 bases separated the two germline ends. Germline V lookup: CDR1 MNHEY, CDR2 SVGEGT. The CDR3 is made up of 13 amino acids. The data were obtained in a study of response to subunit inactivated influenza vaccine. General observations from the study: Seasonal influenza vaccination, on each occasion, was suggested by the authors to recruit few new T cells.

TCRdb re-analysed the RT-PCR reads in MiXCR, keeping a single row per CDR3 protein. The table shows roughly 650,000 distinct CDR3 sequences, with 13% to 15% occurring only once. The source is a man aged 50 to 60 who received an inactivated influenza vaccine. This material consisted of PBMCs from blood, taken 14 days before vaccination. This sequence joins TRBV6-2 or TRBV6-3 and TRBJ2-7; D is possibly TRBD1 (6 bases). The DNA of the CDR3 is TGTGCCAGCAGACAACAGGGTTCCGACGAGCAGTACTTC. As protein: CASRQQGSDEQYF.